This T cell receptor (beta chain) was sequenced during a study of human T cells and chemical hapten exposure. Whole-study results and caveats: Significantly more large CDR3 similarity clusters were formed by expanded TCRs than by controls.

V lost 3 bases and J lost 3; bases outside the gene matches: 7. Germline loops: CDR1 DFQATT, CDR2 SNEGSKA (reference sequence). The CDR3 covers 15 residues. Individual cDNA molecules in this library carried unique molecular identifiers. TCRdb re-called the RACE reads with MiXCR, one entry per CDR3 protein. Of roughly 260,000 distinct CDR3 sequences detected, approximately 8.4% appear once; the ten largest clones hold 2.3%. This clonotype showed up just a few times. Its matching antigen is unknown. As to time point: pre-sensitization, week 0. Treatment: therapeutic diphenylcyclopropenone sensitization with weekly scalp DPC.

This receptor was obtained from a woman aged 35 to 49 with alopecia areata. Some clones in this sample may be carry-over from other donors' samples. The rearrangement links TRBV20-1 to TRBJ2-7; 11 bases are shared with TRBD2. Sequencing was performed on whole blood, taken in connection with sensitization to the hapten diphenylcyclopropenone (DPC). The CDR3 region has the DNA TGCAGTGCTAGTCCTCTTAGCGGGAGGGACTACGAGCAGTACTTC. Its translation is CSASPLSGRDYEQYF.